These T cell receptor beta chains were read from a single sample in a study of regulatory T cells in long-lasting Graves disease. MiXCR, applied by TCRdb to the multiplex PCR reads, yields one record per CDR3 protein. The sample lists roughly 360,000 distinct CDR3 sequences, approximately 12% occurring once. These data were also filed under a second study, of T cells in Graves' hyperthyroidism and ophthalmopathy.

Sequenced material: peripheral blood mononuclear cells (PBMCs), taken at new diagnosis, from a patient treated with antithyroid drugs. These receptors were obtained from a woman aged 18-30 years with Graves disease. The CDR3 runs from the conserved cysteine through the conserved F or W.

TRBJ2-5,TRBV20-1,CSARWTGREETQYF
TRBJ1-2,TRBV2,CANRPGTGNGYTF
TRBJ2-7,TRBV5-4,CASNPGLAGDEQYF
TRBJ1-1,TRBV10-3,CAISESANTNTEAFF
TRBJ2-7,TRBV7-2,CASSFVSGDYEQYF
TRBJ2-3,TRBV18,CASSPPSGGPGTDTQYF
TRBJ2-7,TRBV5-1,CASSRSGRGYEQYF
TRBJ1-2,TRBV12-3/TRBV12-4,CASRSFYGYTF
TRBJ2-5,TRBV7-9,CASRFGQGRETQYF
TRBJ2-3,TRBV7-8,CASSFGTRRTDTQYF
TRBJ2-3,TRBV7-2,CASSLARRGSVDTQYF
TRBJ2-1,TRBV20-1,CSARGAGATYNEQFF
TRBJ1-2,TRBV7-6,CASSQGPNYGYTF
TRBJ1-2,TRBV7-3,CASSSPGQLSGYTF
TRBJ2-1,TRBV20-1,CSASRWFENEQFF
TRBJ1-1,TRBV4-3,CASSQEGSHTEAFF
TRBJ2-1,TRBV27,CASSQTQGWYEQFF
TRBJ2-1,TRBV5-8,CASSWIYFSYNEQFF
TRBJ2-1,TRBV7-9,CASSGTLAGGPRRMFF
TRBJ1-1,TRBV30,CALRRGQGPPEAFF
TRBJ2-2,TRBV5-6,CASSPVGSANTGELFF
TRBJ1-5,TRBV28,CASSLIWVLNQPQHF
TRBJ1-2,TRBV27,CASSLSGQSFYNYGYTF
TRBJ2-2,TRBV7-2,CASQSLTELFF
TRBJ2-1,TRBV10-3,CAISGGGLQFF
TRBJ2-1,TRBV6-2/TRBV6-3,CASSYLGWPYNEQFF
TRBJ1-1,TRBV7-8,CASSLASRHINTEAFF
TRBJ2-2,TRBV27,CASSPLGSTGELFF
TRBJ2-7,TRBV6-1,CASRGTSGRASEQYF
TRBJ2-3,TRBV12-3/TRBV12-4,CATTGLGGGISTDTQYF
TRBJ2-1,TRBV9,CASSVLAGVLNEQFF
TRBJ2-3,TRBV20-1,CSASDTIDTQYF
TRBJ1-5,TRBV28,CASSSDRKGNQPQHF
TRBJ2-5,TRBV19,CASRDLEETQYF
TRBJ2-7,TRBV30,CAWSTNPPFKREQYF
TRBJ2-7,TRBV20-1,CSASGGTVIRYEQYF
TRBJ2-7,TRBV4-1,CASSQVIGREAAWYEQYF
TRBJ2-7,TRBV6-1,CASYDRGPYEQYF
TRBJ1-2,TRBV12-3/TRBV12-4,CASSRGGEGDYGYTF
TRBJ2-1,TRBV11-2,CASSPLDEQFF
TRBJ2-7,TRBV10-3,CAISVQFGDYEQYF
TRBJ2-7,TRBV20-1,CSASVLSTGVWEQYF
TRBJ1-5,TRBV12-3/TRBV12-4,CASTIRAGMKVSNQPQHF
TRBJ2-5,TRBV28,CASRSTQETQYF
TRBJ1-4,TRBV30,CAWRARDRGRDDEKLFF
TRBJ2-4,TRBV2,CASSSFRLRF
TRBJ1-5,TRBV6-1,CTSSWTGNQPQHF
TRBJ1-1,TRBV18,CASSPLGRTEAFF
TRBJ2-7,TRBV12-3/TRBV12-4,CASSLDRDYEQYF
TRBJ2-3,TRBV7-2,CAGRRDGDTQYF
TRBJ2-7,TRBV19,CASSIMERPYEQYF
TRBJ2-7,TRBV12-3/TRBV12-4,CASSLWTGRIYEQYF